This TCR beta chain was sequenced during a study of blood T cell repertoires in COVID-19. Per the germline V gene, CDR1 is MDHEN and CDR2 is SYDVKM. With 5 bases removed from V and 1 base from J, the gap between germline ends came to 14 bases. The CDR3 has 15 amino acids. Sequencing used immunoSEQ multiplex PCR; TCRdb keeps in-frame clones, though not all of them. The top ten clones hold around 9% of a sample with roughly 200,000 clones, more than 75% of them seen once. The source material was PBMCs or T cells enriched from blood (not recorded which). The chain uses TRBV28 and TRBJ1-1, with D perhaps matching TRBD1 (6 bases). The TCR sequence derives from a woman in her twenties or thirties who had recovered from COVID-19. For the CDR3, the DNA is TGTGCCAGCAGTCCAGGACAGCAACAGAACACTGAAGCTTTCTTT. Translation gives CASSPGQQQNTEAFF.